This T cell receptor (beta chain) derives from a study of blood T cell repertoires in COVID-19. Study-level information: The United States, Italy and Spain supplied acute and convalescent COVID-19 samples.

V dropped 5 bases and J dropped 6 bases, with 13 bases sitting between them. Germline V gene data show CDR1 as MNHEY and CDR2 as SMNVEV (reference sequence). The CDR3 is 13 amino acids. Original handling: It was from reference gene primer amplification that nucleated cell counts were estimated. Libraries were prepared by immunoSEQ multiplex PCR; TCRdb keeps only in-frame clonotypes and omits some of them. V, J and clone size were drawn from that table, and D and trimming were deduced from the DNA. This sample has 270,000 or so clones, with roughly 86% found just once. Adults between about 18 and 89 years of age took part from 20 to 25 US areas. Cohort 3 recovered donors had two negative PCRs, clearance, or symptom resolution.

The material sequenced was PBMCs or T cells enriched from blood (not recorded which). This chain uses TRBV27 with TRBJ1-2; D unresolved. This TCR derives from a woman aged 18 to 35 who had recovered from COVID-19. The CDR3 DNA follows: TGTGCCAGCAGTACCTTCGACGGGGATGGCTACACCTTC. It codes for CASSTFDGDGYTF.